This entry lists 25 T cell receptor beta chains sequenced from one sample in a study of cytotoxic CD8 clonotypes in ibrutinib-treated CLL. Here immunoSEQ multiplex PCR was the method, and the copy in TCRdb shows in-frame clones only, minus some. Among some 300,000 clones listed, approximately 80% were seen once. The source was PBMCs, collected before ibrutinib treatment. The receptor set was obtained from a human donor with chronic lymphocytic leukemia.

The V gene is TRBV7-3, the J gene TRBJ2-7; 12 nucleotides agree with TRBD1. The V and J ends lost 5 bases and 4 bases, in that order; junction bases with no gene match: 3. The germline CDR1 and CDR2 sequences are SGHTA and FQGTGA. The CDR3 loop spans 14 amino acids. The CDR3 bases are TGTGCCAGCAGCGCGGGACAGGGGGCTTACGAGCAGTACTTC. It is translated as CASSAGQGAYEQYF. The full variable domain, completed using reference TRBV7-3 and TRBJ2-7, is GAGVSQTPSNKVTEKGKYVELRCDPISGHTALYWYRQSLGQGPEFLIYFQGTGAADDSGLPNDRFFAVRPEGSVSTLKIQRTERGDSAVYLCASSAGQGAYEQYFGPGTRLTVT.

The chain recombines TRBV27 with TRBJ2-1; TRBD2 agrees at 11 bases. The CDR3 runs 16 residues. Germline V CDR1 and CDR2: MNHEY, SMNVEV (reference sequence). J lost 7 bases, V lost 3 bases, and 8 bases had no gene match. CDR3 in amino acids: CASSFRLAGGWNEQFF. The CDR3 coding sequence is TGTGCCAGCAGTTTTCGGCTAGCGGGAGGTTGGAATGAGCAGTTCTTC.

V gene TRBV25-1 combines with J gene TRBJ1-5; 7 nucleotides align to TRBD1. The CDR3 has 17 amino acids. Unmatched junction bases numbered 13, after V lost 8 bases and J lost 0 bases. CDR1 is MGHDK, CDR2 SYGVNS, per germline. This CDR3 reads CASEYRDRLYSNQPQHF. For the CDR3, the DNA is TGTGCCAGCGAATACCGGGACAGATTATATAGCAATCAGCCCCAGCATTTT.

A few counts support this clone. This chain links TRBV27 with TRBJ2-3; D unclear. CDR3 length: 14 residues. Trimming pared 3 bases from V and 4 bases from J, leaving 11 bases between. Germline V lookup: CDR1 MNHEY, CDR2 SMNVEV (reference sequence). CDR3 in DNA: TGTGCCAGCAGTTTCGGCCTCGTGGCAGATACGCAGTATTTT. Protein sequence: CASSFGLVADTQYF.

J is TRBJ1-1 and V is TRBV5-4; D is undetermined. The length of the CDR3 is 14 residues. V shed 0 bases and J shed 1 base, with 7 bases lying between them. CDR1 is SGHNT, CDR2 YYREEE, per germline (reference sequence). CDR3 sequence: CASSLVGRNTEAFF. The DNA for the CDR3 is TGTGCCAGCAGCTTGGTGGGCAGGAACACTGAAGCTTTCTTT.

The V gene is TRBV4-1, the J gene TRBJ1-1; a weak D match, TRBD1 (6 bases). The CDR3 consists of 15 residues. Germline V gives CDR1 MGHRA, CDR2 YSYEKL. Trimming removed 3 bases at V and 6 bases at J, with 17 bases between. Written as DNA, the CDR3 is TGCGCCAGCAGCCAGGAATTTACAGGGTTGGCTGAAGCTTTCTTT. It yields the protein CASSQEFTGLAEAFF.

The rearrangement uses TRBV30 and TRBJ2-5, with D maybe TRBD2 (5 bases). The V end was cut by 3 bases, the J end by 1 base, with 6 bases between. The CDR3 has 12 residues. Germline CDR1 GTSNPN, CDR2 SVGIG (reference sequence). CDR3 sequence reads: CAWRRGQETQYF. The CDR3 DNA reads as TGTGCCTGGAGACGGGGCCAAGAGACCCAGTACTTC.

This chain connects TRBV7-2 to TRBJ2-5; D is unresolved. V was clipped by 0 bases and J by 4 bases, with 12 bases between them. CDR1 is SGHTA, CDR2 FQGNSA, per germline. This CDR3 is built from 15 residues. The CDR3 nucleotides are TGTGCCAGCAGCTTAGCTAGGTTTTCTCGAGAGACCCAGTACTTC. This translates into CASSLARFSRETQYF.

The chain couples TRBV5-1 to TRBJ2-5; D gene unclear. Per the germline V gene, CDR1 is SGHRS and CDR2 is YFSETQ. This CDR3 is 13 amino acids long. The V gene lost 0 bases and the J gene lost 5 bases, with 8 bases spanning the gap. The CDR3 spells CASSLGVGETQYF. In DNA form, the CDR3 reads TGCGCCAGCAGCTTGGGGGTTGGGGAGACCCAGTACTTC.

This chain joins TRBV6-5 and TRBJ2-7, with unresolved D. The V end lost 7 bases, the J end lost 3 bases, and 13 bases lay between the germline ends. CDR1 and CDR2 from the germline V gene are MNHEY and SVGAGI. This CDR3 spans 13 amino acids. The CDR3 coding sequence is TGTGCCAGCACCTACCAAATTGGCTACGAGCAGTACTTC. This gives the protein CASTYQIGYEQYF.

The chain recombines TRBV5-4 with TRBJ2-5; TRBD2 is a possible D gene (5 bases). Trimming took 4 bases from V and 1 from J, leaving 11 bases between them. Germline loops: CDR1 SGHNT, CDR2 YYREEE (reference sequence). This CDR3 is 14 amino acids long. The CDR3 is CASSRREGQETQYF. CDR3 nucleotide sequence: TGTGCCAGCAGCAGACGGGAAGGCCAAGAGACCCAGTACTTC.

This clone was detected only once. The chain has TRBV4-1 and TRBJ1-2, with 11 bases fitting TRBD1. This CDR3 has 16 residues. V lost 1 base and J lost 4; bases outside the gene matches: 5. Per the germline V gene, CDR1 is MGHRA and CDR2 is YSYEKL. The chain's CDR3 is CASSQGRTGGFYGYTF. In DNA, the CDR3 is TGCGCCAGCAGCCAAGGGCGGACAGGGGGCTTCTATGGCTACACCTTC.

The gene calls are TRBV9 and TRBJ1-1; D may be TRBD1 (5 bases). In germline, CDR1 is SGDLS, CDR2 YYNGEE. Trimming removed 3 bases from V and 4 bases from J, with 7 bases in between. CDR3 length: 12 residues. The CDR3, as DNA: TGTGCCAGCAGCGACCAGGGCACTGAAGCTTTCTTT. Its translation is CASSDQGTEAFF.

This clone was recorded only once. V usage is TRBV12-5 and J usage is TRBJ2-2; TRBD2 agrees at 8 bases. Germline CDR1 reads LGHNT; CDR2 reads FRNRAP. V lost 6 bases, J lost 2 bases, and 8 bases stayed unmatched. The CDR3 is 16 residues long. The CDR3 here is CASGKLAGQNTGELFF. In DNA form, the CDR3 reads TGTGCTAGTGGGAAATTAGCGGGGCAAAACACCGGGGAGCTGTTTTTT.

CDR3 DNA: TGTGCCAGCAGCCAAGGGGTGTATGAGCAGTTCTTC. Translated, it gives CASSQGVYEQFF. V usage is TRBV7-9 and J usage is TRBJ2-1, with D perhaps TRBD1 (5 bases). The V gene's germline CDR1 is SEHNR and CDR2 FQNEAQ (reference sequence). CDR3 size: 12 residues. V was shortened by 5 bases and J by 8 bases, with 10 bases between the two germline ends.

This clone was seen only once. This chain connects TRBV7-9 to TRBJ2-7, with 9 bases lining up with TRBD2. V dropped 0 bases and J dropped 5; count of bases not matched to a gene: 5. The CDR3 covers 15 residues. The germline V gene has CDR1 SEHNR and CDR2 FQNEAQ (reference sequence). CDR3 sequence reads: CASSLASGSVNEQYF. CDR3 nucleotides: TGTGCCAGCAGCTTAGCTAGCGGGAGTGTCAACGAGCAGTACTTC.

The sample holds a few counts of this clone. The chain uses TRBV21-1 and TRBJ2-7. TRBV21-1 is marked as a pseudogene. The CDR3 runs to 14 residues. In DNA, the CDR3 is TGTGCCAGCAGCAAAGAGGGTGTTCCCTACGAGCAGTACTTC. Its translation is CASSKEGVPYEQYF.

The rearrangement uses TRBV4-1 and TRBJ2-1, with 11 bases matching TRBD2. CDR1 is MGHRA and CDR2 is YSYEKL in the germline V gene. The CDR3 consists of 15 residues. The V gene end was trimmed by 1 base and the J gene end by 12 bases; junction bases not matched to a gene: 8. For the CDR3, the DNA is TGCGCCAGCAGCCAAGCGATAGCGGGAGGGCCTGTGCAGTTCTTC. Amino acids: CASSQAIAGGPVQFF.

This chain links TRBV19 with TRBJ2-7, with unresolved D. Germline V CDR1 and CDR2: LNHDA, SQIVND (reference sequence). V lost 5 bases, J lost 2 bases, and 16 bases lay in between. This CDR3 comprises 15 residues. CDR3 in amino acids: CASSLSPRVTYEQYF. In DNA, the CDR3 is TGTGCCAGTAGTCTCTCCCCCCGGGTTACCTACGAGCAGTACTTC.

The chain is built from TRBV7-9 and TRBJ2-7; D is unresolved. The ends were cut back, 1 base at V and 2 bases at J, with 6 bases in the middle. This CDR3 contains 13 residues. Per germline, CDR1 SEHNR and CDR2 FQNEAQ (reference sequence). The CDR3 DNA follows: TGTGCCAGCAGCTTAGACGTAACCTACGAGCAGTACTTC. Translation: CASSLDVTYEQYF.

The rearrangement joins TRBV18 to TRBJ1-1; D is unresolved. V dropped 1 base and J dropped 1 base, with 10 bases sitting between them. Germline V gene data show CDR1 as KGHSH and CDR2 as LQKENI. This CDR3 region has 15 residues. CDR3 protein: CASSPQAPTNTEAFF. The CDR3 bases are TGTGCCAGCTCACCACAGGCTCCAACGAACACTGAAGCTTTCTTT.

Written as DNA, the CDR3 is TGTGCCAGCGGGCAGGGGAGGCAGACCCAGTACTTC. Translating it yields CASGQGRQTQYF. The chain couples TRBV28 to TRBJ2-5; D might be TRBD1 or TRBD2, each matching 6 bases. Germline V gene data show CDR1 as MDHEN and CDR2 as SYDVKM. V lost 8 bases and J lost 6, with 13 bases in between. The CDR3 loop spans 12 amino acids.

This clone appeared once. The chain links TRBV9 to TRBJ2-3; TRBD2 might be the D (5 bases). The CDR3 runs 16 residues. V lost 4 bases to trimming and J lost 0 bases, with 15 bases between them. CDR1 SGDLS and CDR2 YYNGEE come from the germline V gene. The CDR3 sequence is CASSLAGGPSTDTQYF. In nucleotides, the CDR3 is TGTGCCAGCAGCTTGGCGGGTGGCCCTAGCACAGATACGCAGTATTTT.

This clone was picked up a small number of times. This chain joins TRBV4-1 and TRBJ2-3; 12 bases line up with TRBD2. Germline CDR1 reads MGHRA; CDR2 reads YSYEKL. The CDR3 length is 15 residues. After removal of 4 bases from V and 1 base from J, the junction contained 0 bases not matched to a gene. The DNA of the CDR3 is TGCGCCAGCAGCCGGACTAGCGGGGGCACAGATACGCAGTATTTT. Translation gives CASSRTSGGTDTQYF.

Written as DNA, the CDR3 is TGTGCCAGCAGCCAGGGACTGACTCAGTACTTC. This gives the protein CASSQGLTQYF. The chain carries TRBV5-6 and TRBJ2-7, with a tentative D call TRBD2 (6 bases). This CDR3 region has 11 residues. Germline loops: CDR1 SGHDT, CDR2 YYEEEE. With 4 bases removed from V and 10 bases from J, the gap between germline ends came to 12 bases.